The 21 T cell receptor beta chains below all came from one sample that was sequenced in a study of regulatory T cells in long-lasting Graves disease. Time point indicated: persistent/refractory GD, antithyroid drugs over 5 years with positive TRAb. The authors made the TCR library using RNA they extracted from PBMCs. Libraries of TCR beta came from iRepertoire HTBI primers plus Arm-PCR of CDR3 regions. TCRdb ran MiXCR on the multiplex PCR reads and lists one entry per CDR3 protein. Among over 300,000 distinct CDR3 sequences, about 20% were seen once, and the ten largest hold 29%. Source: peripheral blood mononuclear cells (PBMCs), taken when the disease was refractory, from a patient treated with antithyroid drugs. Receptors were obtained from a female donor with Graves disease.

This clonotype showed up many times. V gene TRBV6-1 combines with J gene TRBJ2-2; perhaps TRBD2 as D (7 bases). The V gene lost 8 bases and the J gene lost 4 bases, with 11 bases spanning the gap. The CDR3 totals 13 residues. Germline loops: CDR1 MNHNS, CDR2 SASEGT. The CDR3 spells CASRGASTGELFF. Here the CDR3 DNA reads TGTGCCAGCCGGGGGGCGAGCACCGGGGAGCTGTTTTTT.

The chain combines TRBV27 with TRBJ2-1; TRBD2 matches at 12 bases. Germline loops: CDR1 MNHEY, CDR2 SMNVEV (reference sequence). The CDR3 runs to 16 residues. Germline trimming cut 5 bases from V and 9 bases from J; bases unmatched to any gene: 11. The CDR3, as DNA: TGTGCCAGCAGTCGGCAAGAAGGACTAGCGGGAATTGAGCAGTTCTTC. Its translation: CASSRQEGLAGIEQFF.

In nucleotides, the CDR3 is TGTGCCAGCAGTTGGGACAGCCCTAACACTGAAGCTTTCTTT. Its translation is CASSWDSPNTEAFF. The chain employs TRBV28 and TRBJ1-1, with 7 positions matching TRBD1. Trimming cost V 4 bases and J 2 bases; bases outside gene matches: 4. CDR3 length: 14 amino acids. The germline CDR1 and CDR2 sequences are MDHEN and SYDVKM.

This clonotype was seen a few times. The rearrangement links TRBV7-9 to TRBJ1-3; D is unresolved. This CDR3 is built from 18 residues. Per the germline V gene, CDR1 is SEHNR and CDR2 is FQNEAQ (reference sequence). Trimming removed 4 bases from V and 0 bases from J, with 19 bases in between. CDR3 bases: TGTGCCAGCAGCTCCCCTTTGGAGAGGGCAAGCTCTGGAAACACCATATATTTT. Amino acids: CASSSPLERASSGNTIYF.

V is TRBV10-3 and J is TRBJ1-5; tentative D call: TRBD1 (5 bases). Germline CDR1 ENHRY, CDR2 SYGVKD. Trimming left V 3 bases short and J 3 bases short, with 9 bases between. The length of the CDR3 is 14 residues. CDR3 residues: CAISDDSLNQPQHF. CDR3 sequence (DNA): TGTGCCATCAGTGATGACAGCCTCAATCAGCCCCAGCATTTT.

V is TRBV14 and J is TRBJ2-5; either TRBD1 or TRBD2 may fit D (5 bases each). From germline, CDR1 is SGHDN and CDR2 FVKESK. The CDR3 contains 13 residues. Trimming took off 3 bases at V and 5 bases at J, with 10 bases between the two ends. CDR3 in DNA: TGTGCCAGCAGCCAGGGGGTGTGGGAGACCCAGTACTTC. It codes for CASSQGVWETQYF.

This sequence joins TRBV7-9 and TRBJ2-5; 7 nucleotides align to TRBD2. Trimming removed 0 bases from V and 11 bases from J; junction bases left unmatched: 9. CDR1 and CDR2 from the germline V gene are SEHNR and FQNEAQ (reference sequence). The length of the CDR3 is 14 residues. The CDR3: CASSLAGGAEEQYF. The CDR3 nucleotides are TGTGCCAGCAGCTTAGCGGGAGGGGCGGAGGAGCAGTACTTC. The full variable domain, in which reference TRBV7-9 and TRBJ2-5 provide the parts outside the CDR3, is DTGVSQNPRHKITKRGQNVTFRCDPISEHNRLYWYRQTLGQGPEFLTYFQNEAQLEKSRLLSDRFSAERPKGSFSTLEIQRTEQGDSAMYLCASSLAGGAEEQYFGPGTRLLVL.

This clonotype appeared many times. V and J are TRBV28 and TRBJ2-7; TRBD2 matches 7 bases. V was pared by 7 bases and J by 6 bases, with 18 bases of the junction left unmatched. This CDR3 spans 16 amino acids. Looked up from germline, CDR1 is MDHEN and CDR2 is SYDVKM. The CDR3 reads CASTPTPGSGPSEQYF. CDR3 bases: TGTGCCAGCACCCCCACTCCGGGTAGCGGGCCTTCCGAGCAGTACTTC. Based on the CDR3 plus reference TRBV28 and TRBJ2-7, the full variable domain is DVKVTQSSRYLVKRTGEKVFLECVQDMDHENMFWYRQDPGLGLRLIYFSYDVKMKEKGDIPEGYSVSREKKERFSLILESASTNQTSMYLCASTPTPGSGPSEQYFGPGTRLTVT.

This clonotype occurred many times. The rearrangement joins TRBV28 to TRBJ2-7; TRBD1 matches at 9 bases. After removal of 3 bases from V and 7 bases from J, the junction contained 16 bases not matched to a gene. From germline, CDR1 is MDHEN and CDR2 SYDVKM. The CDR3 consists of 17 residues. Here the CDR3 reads CASSFPPRTGVKSEQYF. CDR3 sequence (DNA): TGTGCCAGCAGTTTTCCCCCACGGACAGGGGTAAAGTCAGAGCAGTACTTC.

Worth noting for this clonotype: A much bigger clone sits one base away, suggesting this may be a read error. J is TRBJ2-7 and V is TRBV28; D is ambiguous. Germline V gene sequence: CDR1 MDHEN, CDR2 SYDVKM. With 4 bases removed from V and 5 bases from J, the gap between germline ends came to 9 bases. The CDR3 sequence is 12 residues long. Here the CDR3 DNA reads TGTGCCAGCAGTTCTCCATTCGACGAGCAGTACTTC. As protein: CASSSPFDEQYF.

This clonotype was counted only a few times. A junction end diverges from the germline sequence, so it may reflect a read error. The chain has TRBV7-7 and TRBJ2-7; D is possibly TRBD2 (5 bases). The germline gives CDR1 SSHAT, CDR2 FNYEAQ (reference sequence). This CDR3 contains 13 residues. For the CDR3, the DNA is TGTGCTAGCAGCTTAGCGATGGACTACGAGCAGTACTTC. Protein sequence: CASSLAMDYEQYF.

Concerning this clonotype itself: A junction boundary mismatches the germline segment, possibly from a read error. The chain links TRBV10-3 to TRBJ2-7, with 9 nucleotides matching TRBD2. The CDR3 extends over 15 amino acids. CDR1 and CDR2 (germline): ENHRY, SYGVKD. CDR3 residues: CAIGDGTSKGLEQYF. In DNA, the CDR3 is TGTGCCATCGGTGACGGGACTAGCAAAGGGCTCGAGCAGTACTTC.

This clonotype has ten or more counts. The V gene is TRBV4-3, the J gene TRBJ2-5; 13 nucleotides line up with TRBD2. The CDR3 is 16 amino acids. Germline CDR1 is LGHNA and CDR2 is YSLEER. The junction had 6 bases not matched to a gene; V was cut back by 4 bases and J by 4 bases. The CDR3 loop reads CASSRLLAGGPETQYF. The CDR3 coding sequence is TGCGCCAGCAGCCGGTTACTAGCGGGGGGGCCAGAGACCCAGTACTTC.

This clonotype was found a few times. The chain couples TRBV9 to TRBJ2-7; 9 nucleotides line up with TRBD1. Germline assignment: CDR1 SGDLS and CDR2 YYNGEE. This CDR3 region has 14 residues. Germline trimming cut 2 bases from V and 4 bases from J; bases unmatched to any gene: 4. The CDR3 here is CASSVGQGNYEQYF. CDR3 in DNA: TGTGCCAGCAGCGTCGGACAGGGGAATTACGAGCAGTACTTC.

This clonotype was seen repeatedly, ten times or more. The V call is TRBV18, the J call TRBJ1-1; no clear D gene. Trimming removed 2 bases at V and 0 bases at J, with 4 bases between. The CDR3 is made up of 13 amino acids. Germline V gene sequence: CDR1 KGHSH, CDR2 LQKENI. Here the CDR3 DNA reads TGTGCCAGCTCACCAACACTGAACACTGAAGCTTTCTTT. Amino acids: CASSPTLNTEAFF.

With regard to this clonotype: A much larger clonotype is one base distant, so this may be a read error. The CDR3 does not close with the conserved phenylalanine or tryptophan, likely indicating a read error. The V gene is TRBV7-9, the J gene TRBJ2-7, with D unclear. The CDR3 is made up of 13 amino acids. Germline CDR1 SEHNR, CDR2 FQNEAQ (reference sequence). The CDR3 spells CASSPQAGFEQYL. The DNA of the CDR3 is TGCGCCAGCAGCCCTCAAGCCGGGTTCGAGCAGTACCTC.

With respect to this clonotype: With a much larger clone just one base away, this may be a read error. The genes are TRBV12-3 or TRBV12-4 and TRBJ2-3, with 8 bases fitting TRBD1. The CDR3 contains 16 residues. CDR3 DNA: TGTGCCGGCAGTACGTACAGGGGGAGCAACACAGATACGCAGTATTTT. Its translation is CAGSTYRGSNTDTQYF.

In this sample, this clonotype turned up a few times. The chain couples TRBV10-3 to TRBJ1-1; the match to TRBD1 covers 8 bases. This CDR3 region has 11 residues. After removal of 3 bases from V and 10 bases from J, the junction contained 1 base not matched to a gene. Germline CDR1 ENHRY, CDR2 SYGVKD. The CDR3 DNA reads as TGTGCCATCAGTGAAGGGACAGGAGCTTTCTTT. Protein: CAISEGTGAFF.

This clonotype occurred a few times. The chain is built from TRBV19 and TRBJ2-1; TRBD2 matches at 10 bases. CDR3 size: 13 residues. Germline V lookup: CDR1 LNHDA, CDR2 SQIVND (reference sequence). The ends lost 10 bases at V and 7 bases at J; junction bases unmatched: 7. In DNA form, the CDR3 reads TGTGCCACAGGAGCGGGAGGGCTAAATGAGCAGTTCTTC. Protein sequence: CATGAGGLNEQFF. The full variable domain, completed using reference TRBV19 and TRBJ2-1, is DGGITQSPKYLFRKEGQNVTLSCEQNLNHDAMYWYRQDPGQGLRLIYYSQIVNDFQKGDIAEGYSVSREKKESFPLTVTSAQKNPTAFYLCATGAGGLNEQFFGPGTRLTVL.

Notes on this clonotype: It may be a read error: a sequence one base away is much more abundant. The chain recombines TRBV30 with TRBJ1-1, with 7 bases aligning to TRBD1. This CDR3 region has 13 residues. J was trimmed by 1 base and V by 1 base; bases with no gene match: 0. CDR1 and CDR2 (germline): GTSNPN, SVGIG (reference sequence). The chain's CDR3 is CAWSGQGNTEAFF. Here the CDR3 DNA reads TGTGCCTGGAGTGGACAGGGGAACACTGAAGCTTTCTTT.

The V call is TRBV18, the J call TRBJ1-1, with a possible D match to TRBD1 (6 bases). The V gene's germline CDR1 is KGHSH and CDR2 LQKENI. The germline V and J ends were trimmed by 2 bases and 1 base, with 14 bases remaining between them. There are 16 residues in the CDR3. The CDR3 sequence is CASSPNPGQQNTEAFF. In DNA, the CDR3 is TGTGCCAGCTCACCAAACCCGGGACAACAGAACACTGAAGCTTTCTTT.